One and the same sample provided the 11 T cell receptor beta chains below, sequenced in a study of blood T cell repertoires in COVID-19. Repertoires were generated with immunoSEQ multiplex PCR, while TCRdb's copy carries only in-frame clones and drops some. Among around 50,000 clones, approximately 88% were seen once, and the ten largest hold roughly 2.2%. Sequenced input: peripheral blood. Source of these receptors: a human donor in a cohort sampled during active COVID-19.

The chain combines TRBV19 with TRBJ2-1; 8 bases are shared with TRBD2. Germline CDR1 is LNHDA and CDR2 is SQIVND (reference sequence). This CDR3 has 15 amino acids. The ends lost 6 bases at V and 2 bases at J; junction bases unmatched: 6. CDR3 in DNA: TGTGCCAGTAGCCGTCAGGGACTAGCCTACAATGAGCAGTTCTTC. This translates into CASSRQGLAYNEQFF.

This chain connects TRBV4-2 to TRBJ1-1, with D perhaps TRBD1 (6 bases). Trimming left V 0 bases short and J 0 bases short, with 14 bases between. The CDR3 length is 17 residues. The germline CDR1 and CDR2 sequences are LGHNA and YNFKEQ. The CDR3 reads CASSQDALQGVNTEAFF. CDR3 DNA: TGTGCCAGCAGCCAAGACGCACTACAGGGCGTGAACACTGAAGCTTTCTTT.

This rearrangement joins TRBV5-8 to TRBJ1-2, with a weak D call TRBD1 (5 bases). Looked up from germline, CDR1 is SGHTS and CDR2 is YDEGEE. Trimming removed 1 base from V and 4 bases from J, with 8 bases in between. The CDR3 runs to 13 residues. In DNA, the CDR3 is TGTGCCAGCAGCTTGCAGGGTCGCTATGGCTACACCTTC. It is translated as CASSLQGRYGYTF. The full variable domain, completed using reference TRBV5-8 and TRBJ1-2, is EAGVTQSPTHLIKTRGQQATLRCSPISGHTSVYWYQQALGLGLQFLLWYDEGEERNRGNFPPRFSGRQFPNYSSELNVNALELEDSALYLCASSLQGRYGYTFGSGTRLTVV.

The rearrangement joins TRBV28 to TRBJ2-7; 8 bases align to TRBD2. Trimming took 5 bases from V and 2 from J; bases not matched to a gene: 5. Germline assignment: CDR1 MDHEN and CDR2 SYDVKM. The CDR3 runs 14 residues. The CDR3 DNA sequence: TGTGCCAGCAGTACACCGGGACTAGCCTACGAGCAGTACTTC. Its protein is CASSTPGLAYEQYF.

This clone was found a few times. The chain couples TRBV18 to TRBJ2-7, with D unclear. The CDR3 is 12 residues long. CDR1 KGHSH and CDR2 LQKENI come from the germline V gene. V lost 5 bases and J 2 bases, leaving 7 bases between the germline ends. CDR3 loop: CASSTDTYEQYF. In nucleotides, the CDR3 is TGTGCCAGCTCAACAGACACCTACGAGCAGTACTTC.

The DNA of the CDR3 is TGCGCCAGCAGCCAGGGACAGGGGTCTGGGGCCAACGTCCTGACTTTC. Protein product: CASSQGQGSGANVLTF. The chain recombines TRBV4-3 with TRBJ2-6; 10 bases are a match to TRBD1. Per the germline V gene, CDR1 is LGHNA and CDR2 is YSLEER. There are 16 residues in the CDR3. V shed 3 bases and J 1 base; nucleotides not matched to a gene: 0.

This clone was counted once. CDR3: CASSFAPTGDYGYTF. The CDR3 DNA is TGTGCCAGCAGTTTTGCCCCGACAGGGGATTATGGCTACACCTTC. The chain couples TRBV27 to TRBJ1-2, with 8 bases identical to TRBD1. Germline V lookup: CDR1 MNHEY, CDR2 SMNVEV (reference sequence). J lost 5 bases, V lost 3 bases, and 8 bases had no gene match. This CDR3 contains 15 residues.

V gene TRBV9 combines with J gene TRBJ2-5; 9 nucleotides match TRBD2. Trimming removed 0 bases from V and 4 bases from J; junction bases left unmatched: 7. Looked up from germline, CDR1 is SGDLS and CDR2 is YYNGEE. This CDR3 comprises 16 residues. The chain's CDR3 is CASSVGGRGGRETQYF. The DNA for the CDR3 is TGTGCCAGCAGCGTAGGAGGGCGGGGGGGCCGAGAGACCCAGTACTTC.

The CDR3 protein is CASSPWGTGTPNTGELFF. As DNA, the CDR3 is TGCGCCAGCAGCCCGTGGGGAACCGGGACACCCAACACCGGGGAGCTGTTTTTT. The chain joins TRBV4-3 to TRBJ2-2, with D perhaps matching TRBD1 (6 bases). The CDR3 covers 18 residues. Germline CDR1 and CDR2: LGHNA and YSLEER. The V and J ends lost 4 bases and 2 bases respectively, with 20 bases between them.

The chain carries TRBV7-9 and TRBJ2-7; perhaps TRBD2 as D (6 bases). CDR1 is SEHNR, CDR2 FQNEAQ, per germline (reference sequence). V was trimmed by 1 base and J by 4 bases, leaving 17 bases between them. There are 16 residues in the CDR3. This chain's CDR3 is CASSLGGWDSGYEQYF. CDR3 nucleotides: TGTGCCAGCAGCTTAGGTGGTTGGGACTCGGGATACGAGCAGTACTTC.

CDR3 amino acids: CASSLSAGNTGELFF. The DNA of the CDR3 is TGTGCCAGCAGCTTATCGGCGGGGAACACCGGGGAGCTGTTTTTT. The chain is built from TRBV7-9 and TRBJ2-2; tentative D call: TRBD2 (5 bases). Between the trimmed V and J ends, which lost 2 bases and 1 base, there was a span of 8 bases. The CDR3 has 15 residues. Germline assignment: CDR1 SEHNR and CDR2 FQNEAQ (reference sequence).